These T cell receptor beta chains were read from a single sample in a study of CD8+ T cells in alopecia areata. The table came from immunoSEQ multiplex PCR; TCRdb's copy has only in-frame clones and leaves some out. The table has approximately 18,000 clones, 59% seen once. Sequencing used skin, obtained at week 4, from a patient treated with tofacitinib. These receptors were obtained from a human donor with alopecia areata. CDR3s include the opening cysteine and the closing phenylalanine or tryptophan. A D gene is named only where the DNA matches it firmly. Clone size is not always given. Where it is, it says once, few, many or a class for expanded clones.

size: NA; J: TRBJ2-4; D: NA; V: TRBV7-6; CDR3: CASSLAPGANNRIAKNIQYF; DNA: TGTGCCAGCAGCTTAGCCCCAGGGGCCAATAATAGAATAGCCAAAAACATTCAGTACTTC
size: NA; J: TRBJ2-1; D: NA; V: TRBV29-1; CDR3: CSAGHGYPGEGNEQFF; DNA: TGCAGCGCGGGACACGGGTATCCGGGGGAGGGCAATGAGCAGTTCTTC
size: NA; J: TRBJ2-5; D: TRBD1; V: TRBV5-1; CDR3: CASSLAGQQETQYF; DNA: TGCGCCAGCAGCTTGGCGGGACAGCAAGAGACCCAGTACTTC
size: NA; J: TRBJ2-7; D: TRBD1; V: TRBV28; CDR3: CASSLNTGEDEQYF; DNA: TGTGCCAGCAGCCTAAATACAGGGGAAGACGAGCAGTACTTC
size: NA; J: TRBJ2-1; D: NA; V: TRBV15; CDR3: CASRDSSYNEQFF; DNA: TGTGCCTCCCGGGACTCCTCGTACAATGAGCAGTTCTTC
size: few; J: TRBJ1-2; D: TRBD1; V: TRBV7-3; CDR3: CASSLDYPGQGNGYTF; DNA: TGTGCCAGCAGCCTGGATTATCCGGGACAGGGGAATGGCTACACCTTC
size: NA; J: TRBJ2-5; D: NA; V: TRBV7-9; CDR3: CASRKRGNLTEETQYF; DNA: TGTGCCAGCAGAAAGAGGGGCAATTTGACCGAAGAGACCCAGTACTTC
size: NA; J: TRBJ1-2; D: TRBD1; V: TRBV18; CDR3: CASSPIKGQPLDGYTF; DNA: TGTGCCAGCTCACCAATCAAGGGACAGCCTCTGGATGGCTACACCTTC
size: NA; J: TRBJ1-4; D: NA; V: TRBV5-1; CDR3: CASSSISNREELFF; DNA: TGCGCCAGCAGCTCTATTAGCAATCGGGAAGAACTGTTTTTT
size: few; J: TRBJ2-3; D: TRBD1; V: TRBV27; CDR3: CASSRPRDRLSTDTQYF; DNA: TGTGCCAGCAGTAGACCGCGGGACAGGCTGAGCACAGATACGCAGTATTTT
size: NA; J: TRBJ1-2; D: NA; V: TRBV6-6; CDR3: CASILIQGNYGYTF; DNA: TGTGCCAGCATCCTGATACAGGGAAACTATGGCTACACCTTC
size: medium-sized; J: TRBJ1-2; D: NA; V: TRBV28; CDR3: CASSLYRDPYGYTF; DNA: TGTGCCAGCAGTTTGTATAGGGACCCCTATGGCTACACCTTC
size: few; J: TRBJ1-6; D: NA; V: TRBV7-3; CDR3: CASSVPDRFNSPLHF; DNA: TGTGCCAGCAGCGTCCCCGACAGGTTTAATTCACCCCTCCACTTT
size: NA; J: TRBJ1-2; D: NA; V: TRBV6-1; CDR3: CASAGEGGYTF; DNA: TGTGCCTCCGCGGGGGAGGGAGGCTACACCTTC
size: NA; J: TRBJ2-2; D: TRBD2; V: TRBV28; CDR3: CASSLAGEVTGELFF; DNA: TGTGCCAGCAGTTTAGCGGGGGAAGTCACCGGGGAGCTGTTTTTT
size: medium-sized; J: TRBJ2-3; D: NA; V: TRBV7-2; CDR3: CASSPKSELTDTQYF; DNA: TGTGCCAGCAGCCCGAAGTCGGAGTTAACAGATACGCAGTATTTT
size: few; J: TRBJ2-5; D: TRBD1; V: TRBV5-4; CDR3: CASSYPGTGLETQYF; DNA: TGTGCCAGCAGCTACCCCGGGACAGGGTTGGAGACCCAGTACTTC
size: once; J: TRBJ2-1; D: NA; V: TRBV7-2; CDR3: CASSFGRSSYNEQFF; DNA: TGTGCCAGCAGCTTTGGCCGTTCCTCTTACAATGAGCAGTTCTTC
size: few; J: TRBJ2-7; D: NA; V: TRBV7-2; CDR3: CASSYKEGEQYF; DNA: TGTGCCAGCAGCTACAAGGAGGGCGAGCAGTACTTC
size: NA; J: TRBJ1-2; D: TRBD1; V: TRBV18; CDR3: CASSPVGQGGYGYTF; DNA: TGTGCCAGCTCACCAGTGGGACAGGGGGGCTATGGCTACACCTTC
size: NA; J: TRBJ2-3; D: TRBD2; V: TRBV5-6; CDR3: CASLLAGGPSTDTQYF; DNA: TGTGCCAGTCTCCTGGCGGGGGGGCCGAGCACAGATACGCAGTATTTT
size: NA; J: TRBJ2-1; D: TRBD2; V: TRBV2; CDR3: CASIFGSGNEQFF; DNA: TGTGCCAGCATCTTCGGTAGCGGGAATGAGCAGTTCTTC
size: few; J: TRBJ1-2; D: NA; V: TRBV7-2; CDR3: CASSSGVKRRADGYTF; DNA: TGTGCCAGCAGCTCAGGGGTTAAGAGACGGGCGGATGGCTACACCTTC
size: NA; J: TRBJ1-3; D: TRBD1; V: TRBV18; CDR3: CASSYSTGEGSGNTIYF; DNA: TGTGCCAGCTCATATTCGACAGGGGAAGGCTCTGGAAACACCATATATTTT
size: NA; J: TRBJ2-7; D: NA; V: TRBV7-8; CDR3: CASSQGFGEQYF; DNA: TGTGCCAGCAGCCAAGGATTCGGGGAGCAGTACTTC
size: NA; J: TRBJ1-6; D: NA; V: TRBV30; CDR3: CAWSPQQGSPLHF; DNA: TGTGCCTGGAGTCCTCAACAGGGTTCACCCCTCCACTTT
size: few; J: TRBJ1-2; D: NA; V: TRBV5-1; CDR3: CASSLDPTPNYGYTF; DNA: TGCGCCAGCAGCTTGGATCCCACCCCCAACTATGGCTACACCTTC
size: NA; J: TRBJ1-2; D: NA; V: TRBV27; CDR3: CASSSQWAGWNYGYTF; DNA: TGTGCCAGCAGTTCCCAGTGGGCAGGGTGGAACTATGGCTACACCTTC
size: NA; J: TRBJ1-2; D: NA; V: TRBV5-6; CDR3: CASSLEIEGELNYGYTF; DNA: TGTGCCAGCAGCTTGGAGATCGAGGGAGAACTAAACTATGGCTACACCTTC
size: NA; J: TRBJ2-5; D: TRBD1; V: TRBV6-5; CDR3: CASSPRGPLPQYF; DNA: TGTGCCAGCAGCCCCAGGGGGCCCCTGCCCCAGTACTTC
size: NA; J: TRBJ1-1; D: TRBD1; V: TRBV7-9; CDR3: CASSLVQGGSEAFF; DNA: TGTGCCAGCAGCTTAGTGCAGGGGGGGAGTGAAGCTTTCTTT
size: few; J: TRBJ1-5; D: NA; V: TRBV6-5; CDR3: CASGNQPQHF; DNA: TGTGCCAGCGGGAATCAGCCCCAGCATTTT
size: NA; J: TRBJ1-1; D: TRBD1; V: TRBV11-1; CDR3: CASRLDRVDTEAFF; DNA: TGTGCCAGCAGACTCGACAGGGTAGACACTGAAGCTTTCTTT
size: once; J: TRBJ2-5; D: NA; V: TRBV6-1; CDR3: CASLLGGQYQETQYF; DNA: TGTGCCTCCCTATTAGGGGGACAATATCAAGAGACCCAGTACTTC
size: NA; J: TRBJ2-3; D: NA; V: TRBV5-4; CDR3: CASSLIGGPTDTQYF; DNA: TGTGCCAGCAGCTTGATTGGGGGGCCCACAGATACGCAGTATTTT
size: few; J: TRBJ2-7; D: TRBD1; V: TRBV11-2; CDR3: CASSSTTGADYEQYF; DNA: TGTGCCAGCAGCTCGACGACAGGGGCGGACTACGAGCAGTACTTC
size: NA; J: TRBJ2-7; D: NA; V: TRBV29-1; CDR3: CSVGSRGLSYEQYF; DNA: TGCAGCGTTGGTAGCAGGGGTCTCTCCTACGAGCAGTACTTC
size: NA; J: TRBJ2-1; D: TRBD2; V: TRBV29-1; CDR3: CSVDAGLAGFSYNEQFF; DNA: TGCAGCGTTGATGCGGGACTAGCGGGGTTCTCCTACAATGAGCAGTTCTTC
size: NA; J: TRBJ2-7; D: NA; V: TRBV6-1; CDR3: CASRYTYEQYF; DNA: TGTGCCAGCAGGTATACCTACGAGCAGTACTTC
size: NA; J: TRBJ2-1; D: NA; V: TRBV6-1; CDR3: CASSFGLPNNEQFF; DNA: TGTGCCAGCAGTTTCGGACTGCCAAACAATGAGCAGTTCTTC
size: NA; J: TRBJ2-7; D: TRBD1; V: TRBV6-1; CDR3: CASNKQGKPYEQYF; DNA: TGTGCCAGCAACAAACAGGGGAAGCCCTACGAGCAGTACTTC
size: NA; J: TRBJ1-4; D: NA; V: TRBV29-1; CDR3: CSALGQYNEKLFF; DNA: TGCAGCGCCCTCGGACAGTATAATGAAAAACTGTTTTTT
size: NA; J: TRBJ2-3; D: NA; V: TRBV7-8; CDR3: CASSLAVGGFETDTQYF; DNA: TGTGCCAGCAGCTTAGCCGTTGGGGGTTTTGAGACAGATACGCAGTATTTT
size: few; J: TRBJ1-1; D: NA; V: TRBV6-1; CDR3: CASRDLQPAAFF; DNA: TGTGCCAGCAGGGATCTCCAACCGGCGGCTTTCTTT
size: NA; J: TRBJ2-3; D: TRBD2; V: TRBV28; CDR3: CASTAGLAHLYF; DNA: TGTGCCAGCACGGCGGGACTAGCGCATTTGTATTTT
size: NA; J: TRBJ1-5; D: NA; V: TRBV7-4; CDR3: CASSAPGRGVFASNQPQHF; DNA: TGTGCCAGCAGCGCGCCGGGGCGGGGGGTCTTTGCTAGCAATCAGCCCCAGCATTTT